A single sample gave rise to the 16 T cell receptor beta chains below, sequenced in a study of blood T cell repertoires in COVID-19. Only in-frame clones appear in the TCRdb table, and some are missing; sequencing was by immunoSEQ multiplex PCR. The table lists about 140,000 clones, about four fifths of them singletons, with approximately 1.4% in the top ten. The sample was peripheral blood. The receptors come from a human donor in a cohort sampled during active COVID-19.

This clone appeared a few times. The chain uses TRBV7-2 and TRBJ2-7, with TRBD2 identical over 9 bases. The ends lost 5 bases at V and 5 bases at J; junction bases unmatched: 7. This CDR3 is built from 14 residues. Germline lookup yields CDR1 SGHTA and CDR2 FQGNSA. CDR3: CASSPGLATHEQYF. The CDR3 nucleotides are TGTGCCAGCAGCCCGGGACTAGCTACCCACGAGCAGTACTTC.

The chain has TRBV28 and TRBJ2-4, with D unclear. From germline, CDR1 is MDHEN and CDR2 SYDVKM. Trimming stripped 5 bases from V and 0 bases from J, with 14 bases between. The CDR3 is made up of 16 amino acids. CDR3 sequence: CASSPPGLPAKNIQYF. The CDR3 DNA follows: TGTGCCAGCAGTCCCCCGGGTCTGCCAGCCAAAAACATTCAGTACTTC.

In its sample, this clone was seen once. This sequence joins TRBV10-2 and TRBJ2-2, with 9 bases identical to TRBD2. Germline CDR1 WSHSY, CDR2 SAAADI. J lost 2 bases, V lost 3 bases, and 4 bases had no gene match. The CDR3 runs 16 residues. The CDR3 region has the DNA TGCGCCAGCAGTGATACCCTAGCGGGAAACACCGGGGAGCTGTTTTTT. Protein sequence: CASSDTLAGNTGELFF.

The J gene is TRBJ2-1, the V gene TRBV4-3; 9 nucleotides match TRBD2. Germline V gene lookup returns CDR1 LGHNA and CDR2 YSLEER. V was clipped by 1 base and J by 4 bases; unmatched bases: 8. The CDR3 length is 17 residues. CDR3 sequence reads: CASSQGLAGQIYNEQFF. The CDR3 region has the DNA TGCGCCAGCAGCCAAGGGCTAGCGGGACAGATTTACAATGAGCAGTTCTTC.

This sequence joins TRBV6-5 and TRBJ2-6; perhaps TRBD2 as D (5 bases). CDR3 length: 15 residues. Germline CDR1 MNHEY, CDR2 SVGAGI. The germline V and J ends were trimmed by 10 bases and 2 bases, with 15 bases remaining between them. The CDR3 reads CATMPLGTGANVLTF. CDR3 coding DNA: TGTGCCACCATGCCCCTCGGGACTGGGGCCAACGTCCTGACTTTC.

The chain is built from TRBV23-1 and TRBJ2-1; 7 bases agree with TRBD2. TRBV23-1 is filed as an ORF, its function uncertain. V lost 3 bases and J lost 9; bases outside the gene matches: 11. The CDR3 is 15 residues long. CDR3 DNA sequence: TGCGCCAGCAGTCACCCCGGACTAGGTTTGGGTGAGCAGTTCTTC. Protein product: CASSHPGLGLGEQFF.

The chain combines TRBV18 with TRBJ2-7; TRBD2 is a possible D gene (5 bases). There are 15 residues in the CDR3. Germline V lookup: CDR1 KGHSH, CDR2 LQKENI. V lost 2 bases, J lost 2 bases, and 13 bases lay in between. As DNA, the CDR3 is TGTGCCAGCTCACCAGGCAGCGGCACCCCCTACGAGCAGTACTTC. Protein product: CASSPGSGTPYEQYF.

The CDR3 nucleotides read TGTGCCAGCAGCCGGAACTCCGGGACAGGTTATAGCTCCTACAATGAGCAGTTCTTC. It translates to CASSRNSGTGYSSYNEQFF. The genes are TRBV11-3 and TRBJ2-1; 8 bases map to TRBD1. CDR1 is SGHNT, CDR2 YENEEA, per germline. The J segment lost 0 bases and the V segment lost 5 bases, leaving 15 bases of the junction unmatched. The CDR3 covers 19 residues. The whole variable domain, filled in from reference TRBV11-3 and TRBJ2-1, reads EAGVVQSPRYKIIEKKQPVAFWCNPISGHNTLYWYLQNLGQGPELLIRYENEEAVDDSQLPKDRFSAERLKGVDSTLKIQPAELGDSAVYLCASSRNSGTGYSSYNEQFFGPGTRLTVL.

The rearrangement links TRBV27 to TRBJ2-7; 11 positions match TRBD2. This CDR3 has 17 residues. Germline V gives CDR1 MNHEY, CDR2 SMNVEV (reference sequence). The trim removed 5 bases at V and 0 bases at J, leaving 9 bases unmatched. The CDR3: CASSPLLAGGNSYEQYF. The CDR3 region has the DNA TGTGCCAGCAGTCCCCTTTTAGCGGGAGGGAACTCCTACGAGCAGTACTTC.

This chain connects TRBV25-1 to TRBJ2-1, with D perhaps TRBD2 (6 bases). V dropped 4 bases and J dropped 0 bases, with 16 bases sitting between them. The CDR3 covers 17 residues. Germline V gene sequence: CDR1 MGHDK, CDR2 SYGVNS. CDR3 protein: CASSGSGGVGSYNEQFF. The CDR3 nucleotides read TGTGCCAGCAGTGGATCGGGCGGGGTGGGCTCCTACAATGAGCAGTTCTTC.

The chain carries TRBV28 and TRBJ1-1, with TRBD1 as a possible D gene (6 bases). V lost 6 bases to trimming and J lost 10 bases, with 15 bases between them. CDR1 and CDR2 (germline): MDHEN, SYDVKM. The CDR3 has 12 residues. CDR3 DNA: TGTGCCAGCAGCTCTAACAGGGCTTCAGCTTTCTTT. Its translation: CASSSNRASAFF.

The CDR3 reads CASSQGGFGGYTF. The CDR3 bases are TGTGCCAGTAGCCAAGGAGGGTTTGGTGGCTACACCTTC. The chain has TRBV19 and TRBJ1-2, with D hard to call. Trimming took off 6 bases at V and 7 bases at J, with 15 bases between the two ends. The V gene's germline CDR1 is LNHDA and CDR2 SQIVND (reference sequence). The length of the CDR3 is 13 residues.

The rearrangement links TRBV7-2 to TRBJ2-5, with a tentative D call TRBD1 (7 bases). Germline V gene sequence: CDR1 SGHTA, CDR2 FQGNSA. This CDR3 spans 14 amino acids. V was pared by 7 bases and J by 4 bases, with 16 bases between. The CDR3 coding sequence is TGTGCCAGCACCCTAGGAGGGGGCCGAGAGACCCAGTACTTC. Its translation is CASTLGGGRETQYF.

This clone has only one observation. The V gene is TRBV5-1, the J gene TRBJ2-2; 8 nucleotides align to TRBD1. CDR1 is SGHRS, CDR2 YFSETQ, per germline. V dropped 4 bases and J dropped 1; count of bases not matched to a gene: 6. CDR3 length: 16 residues. The CDR3 sequence is CASSLRQGKNTGELFF. In nucleotides, the CDR3 is TGCGCCAGCAGCCTTCGACAGGGGAAGAACACCGGGGAGCTGTTTTTT.

This chain uses TRBV30 with TRBJ1-3; D uncertain. Germline CDR1 and CDR2: GTSNPN and SVGIG (reference sequence). V was pared by 4 bases and J by 4 bases, with 11 bases between. The CDR3 spans 13 residues. In DNA form, the CDR3 reads TGTGCCTGGACCGCGGTCGGCGGAAACACCATATATTTT. This gives the protein CAWTAVGGNTIYF.

The V gene is TRBV12-3 or TRBV12-4, the J gene TRBJ1-5; D unresolved. V gave up 5 bases and J gave up 7 bases, with 12 bases separating them. This CDR3 has 13 amino acids. The CDR3 sequence is CASSAFLTQPQHF. As DNA, the CDR3 is TGTGCCAGCAGTGCCTTCCTCACACAGCCCCAGCATTTT.